Presented here are 13 T cell receptor beta chains from one specimen sequenced in a study of OX40 agonist ivuxolimab in advanced cancers. Data came from immunoSEQ multiplex PCR; TCRdb stores just in-frame clones and leaves some out. The repertoire includes about 150,000 clones, 85% to 95% of them detected once, and about 0.33% sits in the top ten. Sequenced here: CD4+ or CD8+ T cells sorted from blood, sampled in a trial of the OX40 agonist ivuxolimab. These receptors were taken from an adult with an advanced solid tumor such as melanoma, head and neck, liver or kidney cancer.

This chain joins TRBV6-1 and TRBJ1-3; the D gene is possibly TRBD1 (5 bases). This CDR3 region has 20 residues. Germline assignment: CDR1 MNHNS and CDR2 SASEGT. V was pared by 2 bases and J by 0 bases, with 23 bases between. CDR3 nucleotide sequence: TGTGCCAGCAGTGAATCTAAGGGTCTTTGGGGCTTAAGCTCTGGAAACACCATATATTTT. Translating gives CASSESKGLWGLSSGNTIYF.

The chain couples TRBV6-6 to TRBJ2-1; 9 bases map to TRBD1. The length of the CDR3 is 14 residues. With V trimmed by 4 bases and J by 4 bases, 2 bases remained unmatched. CDR1 MNHNY and CDR2 SVGAGI come from the germline V gene (reference sequence). CDR3 coding DNA: TGTGCCAGCAGTTCGACAGGGGGATACAATGAGCAGTTCTTC. This encodes CASSSTGGYNEQFF.

The V gene is TRBV19, the J gene TRBJ2-5; 8 bases agree with TRBD2. The V segment lost 9 bases and the J segment 5 bases; nucleotides outside the gene matches: 5. Germline CDR1 and CDR2: LNHDA and SQIVND (reference sequence). The CDR3 totals 12 residues. The CDR3 sequence is CASGGARETQYF. The CDR3 DNA reads as TGTGCCAGCGGGGGGGCGAGGGAGACCCAGTACTTC.

This rearrangement joins TRBV6-1 to TRBJ1-3; D is undetermined. CDR3 length: 12 residues. Germline assignment: CDR1 MNHNS and CDR2 SASEGT. Between the trimmed V and J ends, which lost 7 bases and 0 bases, there was a span of 4 bases. The CDR3 DNA reads as TGTGCCAGCACACCCTCTGGAAACACCATATATTTT. It yields the protein CASTPSGNTIYF.

V gene TRBV4-3 combines with J gene TRBJ2-3; D perhaps matches TRBD2 (6 bases). Trimming shortened V by 0 bases and J by 5 bases, and 12 bases separated the two germline ends. The CDR3 has 15 amino acids. Germline CDR1 reads LGHNA; CDR2 reads YSLEER. The CDR3 sequence: CASSQDRRGGDTQYF. The CDR3 DNA is TGCGCCAGCAGCCAAGATAGGAGGGGAGGAGATACGCAGTATTTT.

The chain has TRBV6-1 and TRBJ1-1; D remains ambiguous. V shed 5 bases and J shed 3 bases, with 7 bases lying between them. CDR3 length: 12 amino acids. Germline loops: CDR1 MNHNS, CDR2 SASEGT. The DNA for the CDR3 is TGTGCCAGCAGTCCACGGTACACTGAAGCTTTCTTT. Encoded protein: CASSPRYTEAFF.

A single count supports this clone. The CDR3 region has the DNA TGCGCCAGCAGCCCTGCCCCCCGGGCGCAGTACTTC. Its protein product is CASSPAPRAQYF. V usage is TRBV5-1 and J usage is TRBJ2-5; D unresolved. Germline CDR1 SGHRS, CDR2 YFSETQ. This CDR3 has 12 amino acids. The germline V and J ends were trimmed by 4 bases and 11 bases, with 15 bases remaining between them.

CDR3 amino acids: CASSPLGTGPGTDTQYF. The CDR3 region has the DNA TGTGCCAGTAGTCCTCTCGGGACAGGGCCCGGGACAGATACGCAGTATTTT. The chain has TRBV19 and TRBJ2-3; 9 bases fit TRBD1. The ends lost 5 bases at V and 3 bases at J; junction bases unmatched: 12. The CDR3 runs 17 residues. Germline V lookup: CDR1 LNHDA, CDR2 SQIVND (reference sequence).

This chain's CDR3 is CASSLEGLRANTEAFF. The CDR3 nucleotides are TGCGCCAGCAGCTTGGAGGGGTTACGGGCGAACACTGAAGCTTTCTTT. The rearrangement uses TRBV5-1 and TRBJ1-1, with a weak D call TRBD1 (5 bases). V lost 0 bases to trimming and J lost 1 base, with 13 bases between them. This CDR3 contains 16 residues. CDR1 and CDR2 (germline): SGHRS, YFSETQ.

The chain has TRBV28 and TRBJ1-1; 12 nucleotides align to TRBD1. V lost 4 bases, J lost 7 bases, and 10 bases stayed unmatched. CDR1 and CDR2 (germline): MDHEN, SYDVKM. The CDR3 contains 16 residues. The chain's CDR3 is CASSSPGTGGGNEAFF. The CDR3 coding sequence is TGTGCCAGCAGTTCACCCGGGACAGGGGGCGGTAATGAAGCTTTCTTT.

This chain connects TRBV4-3 to TRBJ2-7; 8 positions match TRBD1. CDR1 and CDR2 from the germline V gene are LGHNA and YSLEER. This CDR3 is built from 16 residues. After removal of 4 bases from V and 3 bases from J, the junction contained 11 bases not matched to a gene. As DNA, the CDR3 is TGCGCCAGCAGCCCCGGGTTAGGACAGGGTATCTACGAGCAGTACTTC. This codes for CASSPGLGQGIYEQYF.

The rearrangement joins TRBV29-1 to TRBJ2-5; no definite D call. CDR1 is SQVTM, CDR2 ANQGSEA, per germline. Trimming pared 6 bases from V and 2 bases from J, leaving 13 bases between. This CDR3 region has 13 residues. The CDR3 sequence: CSVAGRLQETQYF. The CDR3 DNA is TGCAGCGTCGCCGGACGGCTACAAGAGACCCAGTACTTC. The variable domain in full, completed from reference TRBV29-1 and TRBJ2-5, reads SAVISQKPSRDICQRGTSLTIQCQVDSQVTMMFWYRQQPGQSLTLIATANQGSEATYESGFVIDKFPISRPNLTFSTLTVSNMSPEDSSIYLCSVAGRLQETQYFGPGTRLLVL.

The chain's CDR3 is CASSYATSYEQYF. CDR3 bases: TGTGCCAGCAGTTACGCCACATCCTACGAGCAGTACTTC. The rearrangement uses TRBV6-5 and TRBJ2-5, with unresolved D. The DNA end is more similar to TRBJ2-7, so the J call may be wrong. CDR1 and CDR2 (germline): MNHEY, SVGAGI. The CDR3 totals 13 residues.